Listed below are T cell receptor beta chains from one sample, sequenced in a study of CXCR3-negative and CXCR3-positive naive CD8 T cells. TCRdb re-called the 5' RACE reads and shows each CDR3 protein once, DNA omitted. Its table lists 150,000 or so distinct CDR3 sequences. Sequenced: naive CXCR3+ CD8+ T cells from blood. All receptors come from a human donor in good health. Some clones in this sample may be carry-over from other donors' samples. CDR3s include the opening cysteine and the closing phenylalanine or tryptophan.

TRBV12-3/TRBV12-4,TRBJ2-1,CASSSSATRDNEQFF
TRBV14,TRBJ2-7,CASRGVNEQYF
TRBV29-1,TRBJ2-1,CSVAAPGAAYNEQFF
TRBV25-1,TRBJ2-5,CDSKVAGEETQYF
TRBV12-5,TRBJ2-1,CASGRPPINEQFF
TRBV14,TRBJ2-5,CASSQVAGYETQYF
TRBV5-4,TRBJ2-5,CASSQWTGLETQYF
TRBV5-1,TRBJ1-1,CASHPTSSNTEAFF
TRBV13,TRBJ2-7,CASSWGLAGGYEQYF
TRBV29-1,TRBJ1-1,CSVVVLGTEAFF
TRBV6-5,TRBJ2-1,CASSPYAVIGVRGEQFF
TRBV7-9,TRBJ1-2,CASFDNRGTGPLVYGYTF
TRBV6-2/TRBV6-3,TRBJ2-7,CASSFADYEQYF
TRBV30,TRBJ2-1,CAWSVLAGYHNEQFF
TRBV11-2,TRBJ2-1,CASSLALQSSYNEQFF
TRBV6-2/TRBV6-3,TRBJ2-3,CASSYSSGVLDRYF
TRBV5-1,TRBJ2-7,CASSPGTGGDEQYF
TRBV12-3/TRBV12-4,TRBJ2-5,CASSLEAFETQYF
TRBV5-1,TRBJ1-1,CASSPAANTEAFF
TRBV6-6,TRBJ1-5,CASRPGAPNQPQHF
TRBV14,TRBJ2-1,CASSQDPPPGVNEQFF
TRBV6-6,TRBJ2-5,CASKPWTDQETQYF
TRBV12-3/TRBV12-4,TRBJ2-4,CASSVQGAHGNIQYF
TRBV7-2,TRBJ2-4,CASSLDGIQYF
TRBV20-1,TRBJ1-1,CSARDREGMDTEAFF
TRBV12-3/TRBV12-4,TRBJ2-1,CASSNPTQTGNEQFF